This T cell receptor beta chain was sequenced for a study of T cell changes during pregnancy in multiple sclerosis. This CDR3 contains 15 residues. V was trimmed by 0 bases and J by 5 bases, leaving 14 bases between them. CDR1 and CDR2 (germline): SGHRS, YFSETQ. Libraries were prepared by immunoSEQ multiplex PCR; TCRdb keeps only in-frame clonotypes and omits some of them. In the table there are nearly 70,000 clones, around 92% of which are singletons. The specimen comprised peripheral blood, sampled in the second trimester of pregnancy. The genes are TRBV5-1 and TRBJ1-1, with a tentative D call TRBD1 (6 bases). The TCR was taken from a female donor in good health, enrolled as a control in a pregnancy study. This chain's CDR3 is CASSLVHRETTEAFF. CDR3 DNA sequence: TGCGCCAGCAGCTTGGTCCACAGGGAGACAACTGAAGCTTTCTTT.